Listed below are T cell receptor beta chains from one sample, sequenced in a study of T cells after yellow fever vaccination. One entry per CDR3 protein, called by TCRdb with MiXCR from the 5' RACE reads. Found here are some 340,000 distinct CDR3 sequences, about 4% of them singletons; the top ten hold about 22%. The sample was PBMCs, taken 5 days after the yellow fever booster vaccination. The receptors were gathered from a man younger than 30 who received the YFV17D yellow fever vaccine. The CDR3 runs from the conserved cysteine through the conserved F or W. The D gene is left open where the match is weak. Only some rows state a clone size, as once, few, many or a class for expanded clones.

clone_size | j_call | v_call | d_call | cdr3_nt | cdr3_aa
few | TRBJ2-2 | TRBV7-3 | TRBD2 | TGTGCCAGCAGCCCTAGCGGGGGGGCCTCTACCGGGGAGCTGTTTTTT | CASSPSGGASTGELFF
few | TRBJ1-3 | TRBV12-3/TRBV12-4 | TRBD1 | TGTGCCAGCAGTCGGGGACAGGTCCCAGGAAACACCATATATTTT | CASSRGQVPGNTIYF
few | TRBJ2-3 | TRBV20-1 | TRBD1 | TGCAGTGCTCCGAAAGGGGGCACTAGCACAGATACGCAGTATTTT | CSAPKGGTSTDTQYF
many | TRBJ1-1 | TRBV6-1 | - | TGTGCCAGCAGTGATCAGGCAGGGACGAACACTGAAGCTTTCTTT | CASSDQAGTNTEAFF
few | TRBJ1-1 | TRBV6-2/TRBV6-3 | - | TGTGCCAGCTTATACCGGGCCTCGACAGGTGAAGCTTTCTTT | CASLYRASTGEAFF
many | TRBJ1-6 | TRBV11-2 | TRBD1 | TGTGCCAGCAGCTTAGGGGGACAGGGGTTCTCGGATTCCCTCCACTTT | CASSLGGQGFSDSLHF
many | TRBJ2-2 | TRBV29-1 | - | TGCAGCGTTGAAAGGAGAACCTCAACCGGGGAGCTGTTTTTT | CSVERRTSTGELFF
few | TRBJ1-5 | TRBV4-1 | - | TGCGCCAGCAGCTTTACAGGGAGCGGTTCCAATCAGCCCCAGCATTTT | CASSFTGSGSNQPQHF
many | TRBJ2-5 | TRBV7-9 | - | TGTGCCAGCAGCTTAGCGTTGGCGGGGACGGGGGAGACCCAGTACTTC | CASSLALAGTGETQYF
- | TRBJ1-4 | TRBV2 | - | TGTGCCAGCAGTGTTAGGCCGATTAATGAAAAACTGTTTTTT | CASSVRPINEKLFF
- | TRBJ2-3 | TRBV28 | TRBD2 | TGTGCCAGCACCTCCCTGGGGGGGGGGGGATTCACAGATACGCAGTATTTT | CASTSLGGGGFTDTQYF
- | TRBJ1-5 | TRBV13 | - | TGTGCCAGCAGCTTACCGGGGTACAATCAGCCCCAGCATTTT | CASSLPGYNQPQHF
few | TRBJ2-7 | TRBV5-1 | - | TGCGCCAGCAGCTCCCCCACCAACTCCTACGAGCAGTACTTC | CASSSPTNSYEQYF
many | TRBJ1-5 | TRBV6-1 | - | TGTGCCAGCAGCCGCAGACGCGATAGCAATCAGCCCCAGCATTTT | CASSRRRDSNQPQHF
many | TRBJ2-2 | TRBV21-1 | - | TGTGCCAGCAGCAAAGGGGACAGGGTCACCGGGGAGCTGTTTTTT | CASSKGDRVTGELFF
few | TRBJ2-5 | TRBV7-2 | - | TGTGCCAGCAGCCCCTTTGGACAAGACTTCCAAGAGACCCAGTACTTC | CASSPFGQDFQETQYF
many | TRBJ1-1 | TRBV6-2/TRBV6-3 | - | TGTGCCAGCAGTTACAACGCTGAAGCTTTCTTT | CASSYNAEAFF
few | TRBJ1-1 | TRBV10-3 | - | TGTGCCATCAAAATGGTGGCAGGGTTGAACACTGAAGCTTTCTTT | CAIKMVAGLNTEAFF
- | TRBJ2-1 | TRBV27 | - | TGTGCCAGCAGACGGACGTGGCGTGAGCAGTTCTTC | CASRRTWREQFF
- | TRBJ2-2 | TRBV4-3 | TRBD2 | TGCGCCAGCAGCAACTACCAGCGGGGGTCACGTTCCGGGGAGCTGTTTTTT | CASSNYQRGSRSGELFF
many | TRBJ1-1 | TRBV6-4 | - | TGTGCCAGCAGTCGAGAGGAGAACACTGAAGCTTTCTTT | CASSREENTEAFF
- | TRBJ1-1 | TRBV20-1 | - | TGCAGTGCTAGAGCAGGGGCAACGGACACTGAAGCTTTCTTT | CSARAGATDTEAFF
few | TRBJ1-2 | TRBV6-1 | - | TGTGCCAGCAGCGATCAGACAGACTATGGCTACACCTTC | CASSDQTDYGYTF
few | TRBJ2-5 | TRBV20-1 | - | TGCAGTGCTAGAGATTCGGCAGGGGTAGAGACCCAGTACTTC | CSARDSAGVETQYF
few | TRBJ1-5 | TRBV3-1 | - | TGTGCCAGCAGCCAGGTGAGGGGGCCCCAGCATTTT | CASSQVRGPQHF
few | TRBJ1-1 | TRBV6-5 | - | TGTGCCAGCAGTTACTCGATTTTGGGTAACACTGAAGCTTTCTTT | CASSYSILGNTEAFF
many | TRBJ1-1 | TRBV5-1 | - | TGCGCCAGCAGCTTGCATAATGGTAACACTGAAGCTTTCTTT | CASSLHNGNTEAFF